These T cell receptor beta chains were read from a single sample in a study of beta chain features in type 1 diabetes. Libraries were prepared by immunoSEQ multiplex PCR; TCRdb keeps only in-frame clonotypes and omits some of them. The table lists some 350,000 clones, 8% to 10% of them singletons, with approximately 0.55% in the top ten. The sample consisted of central memory CD4+ T cells from blood. The receptors here all came from a man aged 25 to 45 with type 1 diabetes. Both conserved end residues are part of each CDR3. The D gene is left open where the match is weak. Expanded clones are given a class, and other clones once, few, many or no size at all.

J gene,V gene,D gene,clone size,CDR3 protein
TRBJ2-7,TRBV11-2,NA,NA,CASSPSSGSGEQYF
TRBJ2-2,TRBV7-8,TRBD1,NA,CASSLVGQGRLFF
TRBJ2-1,TRBV11-2,TRBD2,few,CASSLVERDGEQFF
TRBJ1-5,TRBV6-6,NA,NA,CASSYDGLVSNQPQHF
TRBJ2-5,TRBV30,TRBD1,NA,CAWSRGLEYETQYF
TRBJ2-5,TRBV6-1,NA,few,CASSEMGGETQYF
TRBJ1-5,TRBV5-1,NA,NA,CASSSQGGDQPQHF
TRBJ2-2,TRBV19,NA,NA,CASRILTVNGELFF
TRBJ2-7,TRBV5-1,NA,NA,CASSFTGSYEQYF
TRBJ2-2,TRBV9,TRBD2,few,CASTAYDGGANTGELFF
TRBJ2-2,TRBV18,NA,NA,CASSPPSLPGELFF